Listed here are 10 T cell receptor beta chains from one sample, sequenced in a study of T cell responses to AZD1222 COVID-19 vaccine. Assay used: immunoSEQ multiplex PCR; TCRdb lists only in-frame clones, some missing. The sample yields 65,000 to 80,000 clones, more than 75% seen once. The sequences come from peripheral blood, collected 28 days after the second dose of the MenACWY control vaccine. Source of these receptors: an adult who received the MenACWY meningococcal vaccine as a control.

The V and J genes are TRBV19 and TRBJ2-7, with TRBD1 matching over 8 bases. The ends lost 9 bases at V and 2 bases at J; junction bases unmatched: 18. The CDR3 extends over 17 amino acids. Germline CDR1 reads LNHDA; CDR2 reads SQIVND (reference sequence). The CDR3 bases are TGTGCCAGGAAGCCGGGGACAGGCCTACCACCCACCTACGAGCAGTACTTC. Its translation is CARKPGTGLPPTYEQYF.

V and J are TRBV5-1 and TRBJ2-2, with D perhaps TRBD1 (5 bases). V was trimmed by 3 bases and J by 9 bases, leaving 12 bases between them. The CDR3 is made up of 13 amino acids. The germline V gene encodes CDR1 SGHRS and CDR2 YFSETQ. The CDR3 protein is CASSSQESWELFF. The CDR3, as DNA: TGCGCCAGCAGCTCACAGGAATCGTGGGAGCTGTTTTTT.

The chain joins TRBV7-8 to TRBJ1-1; D is perhaps TRBD1 (5 bases). V lost 1 base and J 0 bases, leaving 12 bases between the germline ends. The V gene's germline CDR1 is SGHVS and CDR2 FQNEAQ. The CDR3 has 16 residues. As DNA, the CDR3 is TGTGCCAGCAGCTTAGGATTCGAGGGGTTGAACACTGAAGCTTTCTTT. This encodes CASSLGFEGLNTEAFF.

The chain uses TRBV28 and TRBJ2-2, with D maybe TRBD2 (6 bases). Germline CDR1 is MDHEN and CDR2 is SYDVKM. CDR3 length equals 13 residues. The CDR3 sequence: CVIRRGATGELFF. CDR3 DNA: TGTGTCATACGGCGGGGAGCCACCGGGGAGCTGTTTTTT.

The rearrangement links TRBV6-2 or TRBV6-3 to TRBJ2-2; the D gene is possibly TRBD1 (6 bases). The CDR3 has 12 residues. The V and J ends lost 6 bases and 10 bases respectively, with 12 bases between them. The germline gives CDR1 MNHEY, CDR2 SVGEGT. The CDR3 DNA is TGTGCCAGCAGCCGGGACACTGAGGAGCTGTTTTTT. Its translation: CASSRDTEELFF.

This sequence joins TRBV5-1 and TRBJ2-7, with D tentatively TRBD2 (5 bases). The CDR3 loop spans 14 amino acids. CDR1 is SGHRS and CDR2 is YFSETQ in the germline V gene. Trimming removed 8 bases at V and 0 bases at J, with 15 bases between. This chain's CDR3 is CASSPAGGSYEQYF. The CDR3 coding sequence is TGCGCCAGTTCACCCGCAGGAGGCTCCTACGAGCAGTACTTC.

V is TRBV5-8 and J is TRBJ2-3; no definite D call. The V gene lost 8 bases and the J gene lost 2 bases, with 6 bases spanning the gap. This CDR3 has 11 amino acids. Germline V gene lookup returns CDR1 SGHTS and CDR2 YDEGEE. In DNA, the CDR3 is TGTGCCAGTTACCTCACAGATACGCAGTATTTT. Encoded protein: CASYLTDTQYF.

The chain has TRBV18 and TRBJ1-1; D remains ambiguous. The germline V gene encodes CDR1 KGHSH and CDR2 LQKENI. The CDR3 extends over 14 amino acids. V was pared by 1 base and J by 0 bases, with 6 bases between. DNA for the CDR3: TGTGCCAGCTCACCACTGGGGATGAACACTGAAGCTTTCTTT. Translated: CASSPLGMNTEAFF.

This chain connects TRBV12-3 or TRBV12-4 to TRBJ2-7; the D gene is possibly TRBD1 (5 bases). The length of the CDR3 is 13 residues. Trimming left V 2 bases short and J 5 bases short, with 10 bases between. CDR3 amino acids: CASSLLWGNEQYF. The DNA of the CDR3 is TGTGCCAGCAGTTTACTGTGGGGCAACGAGCAGTACTTC.

The chain is built from TRBV5-5 and TRBJ2-3; D ambiguous. The V end lost 4 bases, the J end lost 1 base, and 7 bases lay between the germline ends. The CDR3 sequence is 13 residues long. The V gene's germline CDR1 is SGHKS and CDR2 YYEKEE (reference sequence). As DNA, the CDR3 is TGTGCCAGCAGCATAGGCGGCACAGATACGCAGTATTTT. Amino acids: CASSIGGTDTQYF.